The 26 T cell receptor beta chains below come from one sample, sequenced in a study of metastatic and nonmetastatic thyroid tumors. TCRdb reanalyzed the PCR reads via MiXCR. The sample includes 50,000 or so clones, 24% of them seen just once. Thyroid surgery was performed in patients who had received no treatment beforehand. Source material: blood. These TCRs come from a male donor with papillary thyroid cancer or a benign thyroid nodule (not recorded which). Some clones in this sample may be carry-over from other donors' samples.

The chain joins TRBV11-2 to TRBJ2-7; TRBD2 matches at 14 bases. This CDR3 has 17 residues. CDR1 and CDR2 from the germline V gene are SGHAT and FQNNGV. After removal of 5 bases from V and 2 bases from J, the junction contained 8 bases not matched to a gene. CDR3 DNA: TGTGCCAGCAGCCCGGGACTAGCGGGAGAGATCCCCTACGAGCAGTACTTC. This encodes CASSPGLAGEIPYEQYF.

This clone counts as medium-sized. The chain employs TRBV6-1 and TRBJ1-4; 8 bases match TRBD1. V was pared by 5 bases and J by 6 bases, with 11 bases of the junction left unmatched. This CDR3 region has 16 residues. Germline V gene lookup returns CDR1 MNHNS and CDR2 SASEGT. CDR3 bases: TGTGCCAGCAGTACCCGGACAGGGCAAGGGGATGAAAAACTGTTTTTT. Its protein is CASSTRTGQGDEKLFF.

This clone has a handful of counts. Relative to the germline gene, one junction end is altered; a read error may explain this. The chain recombines TRBV28 with TRBJ2-7; D perhaps matches TRBD1 (6 bases). The germline V gene encodes CDR1 MDHEN and CDR2 SYDVKM. The CDR3 is 16 residues long. CDR3 protein: CASSLARSTGYYDQYF. CDR3 bases: TGTGCCAGCAGCTTGGCCCGCTCGACAGGTTACTACGATCAGTACTTC.

In this sample, this clone turned up once. With a much larger clone just one base away, this may be a read error. The J gene is TRBJ1-1, the V gene TRBV5-6; a weak D match, TRBD1 (6 bases). The CDR3 spans 14 residues. Germline V gives CDR1 SGHDT, CDR2 YYEEEE. The CDR3, as DNA: TGTGCCAACAGCCCCCTGGACAGGAACACTGAAGCTTTCTTT. Its translation: CANSPLDRNTEAFF. Complete variable domain (other parts from reference TRBV5-6 and TRBJ1-1): DAGVTQSPTHLIKTRGQQVTLRCSPKSGHDTVSWYQQALGQGPQFIFQYYEEEERQRGNFPDRFSGHQFPNYSSELNVNALLLGDSALYLCANSPLDRNTEAFFGQGTRLTVV.

The V call is TRBV6-5, the J call TRBJ2-7, with a weak D call TRBD2 (6 bases). Germline V CDR1 and CDR2: MNHEY, SVGAGI. Trimming removed 0 bases from V and 0 bases from J, with 15 bases in between. This CDR3 has 17 amino acids. In DNA form, the CDR3 reads TGTGCCAGCAGTTACTCGATGGTAGCGGCGCCCTCCTACGAGCAGTACTTC. It specifies CASSYSMVAAPSYEQYF.

This clone is termed medium-sized. J is TRBJ1-1 and V is TRBV30, with TRBD1 matching 7 bases. The CDR3 has 13 residues. J gave up 6 bases and V 3 bases, and 7 bases lay outside the gene matches. From germline, CDR1 is GTSNPN and CDR2 SVGIG (reference sequence). CDR3 coding DNA: TGTGCCTGGAGAAGAACAGGGGCCCCTGAAGCTTTCTTT. Its translation: CAWRRTGAPEAFF.

This clone is termed medium-sized. The CDR3 DNA follows: TGCAGCGCCGGGACAGGCTACGAGCAGTACTTC. Translating gives CSAGTGYEQYF. The chain is built from TRBV29-1 and TRBJ2-7; TRBD1 matches 8 bases. V dropped 7 bases and J dropped 3; count of bases not matched to a gene: 2. The CDR3 covers 11 residues. Germline CDR1 reads SQVTM; CDR2 reads ANQGSEA.

The rearrangement joins TRBV2 to TRBJ1-2; TRBD1 agrees at 7 bases. This CDR3 region has 12 residues. V shed 8 bases and J 4 bases; nucleotides not matched to a gene: 4. Germline loops: CDR1 SNHLY, CDR2 FYNNEI. The CDR3 nucleotides read TGTGCCAGCGGAAGGACAGGCTATGGCTACACCTTC. Its translation is CASGRTGYGYTF.

This clone was counted ten times or more. In DNA, the CDR3 is TGTGCCACCCACAGGGCCAACACCGGGGAGCTGTTTTTT. Protein product: CATHRANTGELFF. This chain links TRBV2 with TRBJ2-2, with D perhaps TRBD1 (6 bases). The CDR3 has 13 residues. Germline CDR1 is SNHLY and CDR2 is FYNNEI. The V gene lost 10 bases and the J gene lost 2 bases, with 11 bases spanning the gap.

This rearrangement joins TRBV2 to TRBJ2-1, with 7 bases identical to TRBD2. The germline V gene has CDR1 SNHLY and CDR2 FYNNEI. Unmatched junction bases numbered 2, after V lost 2 bases and J lost 1 base. The length of the CDR3 is 15 residues. The chain's CDR3 is CASSELRESYNEQFF. The CDR3 DNA is TGTGCCAGCAGTGAACTGCGGGAGTCCTACAATGAGCAGTTCTTC.

This clone was detected only a few times. The chain is built from TRBV27 and TRBJ1-1; D ambiguous. This CDR3 has 14 amino acids. Germline V gives CDR1 MNHEY, CDR2 SMNVEV (reference sequence). V lost 6 bases, J lost 3 bases, and 14 bases lay in between. CDR3: CASSPRVLHTEAFF. In nucleotides, the CDR3 is TGTGCCAGCAGCCCAAGGGTACTCCACACTGAAGCTTTCTTT.

In its sample, this clone was seen many times. J is TRBJ2-4 and V is TRBV10-3; TRBD2 matches at 7 bases. Germline CDR1 reads ENHRY; CDR2 reads SYGVKD. The CDR3 contains 18 residues. The trim removed 0 bases at V and 5 bases at J, leaving 13 bases unmatched. Written as DNA, the CDR3 is TGTGCCATCAGTGAGTCTCTGGGGGGACTATCGAGGGAAAACATTCAGTACTTC. It translates to CAISESLGGLSRENIQYF.

This clone has just a few counts. The V call is TRBV2, the J call TRBJ1-1; D not resolved. The CDR3 is made up of 11 amino acids. CDR1 is SNHLY and CDR2 is FYNNEI in the germline V gene. Deletions cut 8 bases from V and 8 bases from J, with 12 bases between. CDR3 coding DNA: TGTGCCAGCGAGTCGGCGTCAGAAGCTTTCTTT. It yields the protein CASESASEAFF.

On this clone: An end of the junction does not agree with germline; a read error may underlie this. The same CDR3 can be traced to other DNA sequences in this sample. This chain joins TRBV6-2 or TRBV6-3 and TRBJ2-7; tentatively, D is TRBD2 (6 bases). The CDR3 consists of 14 residues. Germline V gene sequence: CDR1 MNHEY, CDR2 SVGEGT. CDR3 sequence (DNA): TGTGCCCATCGTAGCGGCGCCAGCTCCTACGAGCAGCACTTC. Amino acid sequence: CAHRSGASSYEQHF.

With regard to this clone: At the DNA level, this CDR3 is encoded by other sequences in the same sample as well. In nucleotides, the CDR3 is TGTGCCTGGAGTCCCGGGACTAGCGGGGCACCCTACGAGCAGTACTTC. Amino acid sequence: CAWSPGTSGAPYEQYF. V and J are TRBV30 and TRBJ2-7, with 13 bases identical to TRBD2. This CDR3 region has 16 residues. Per germline, CDR1 GTSNPN and CDR2 SVGIG (reference sequence). V dropped 2 bases and J dropped 2; count of bases not matched to a gene: 6.

This clone was counted many times. The chain is built from TRBV6-1 and TRBJ1-1; tentatively, D is TRBD1 (5 bases). The CDR3 spans 14 residues. V lost 8 bases and J lost 6, with 19 bases in between. CDR1 is MNHNS and CDR2 is SASEGT in the germline V gene. The chain's CDR3 is CASLPEEGPAEAFF. As DNA, the CDR3 is TGTGCCAGCCTCCCAGAGGAGGGACCGGCTGAAGCTTTCTTT.

This clone was observed many times. The DNA for the CDR3 is TGTGCCAGCAGGGCAACGACTAGCGGGAGATACAATGAGCAGTTCTTC. It is translated as CASRATTSGRYNEQFF. V and J are TRBV2 and TRBJ2-1, with 12 bases identical to TRBD2. Germline CDR1 SNHLY, CDR2 FYNNEI. The CDR3 is 16 amino acids. V shed 6 bases and J 4 bases; nucleotides not matched to a gene: 7.

This chain uses TRBV6-1 with TRBJ2-1; D perhaps matches TRBD2 (5 bases). Germline V gives CDR1 MNHNS, CDR2 SASEGT. The CDR3 is made up of 15 amino acids. Trimming left V 7 bases short and J 1 base short, with 14 bases between. The DNA of the CDR3 is TGTGCCAGCACTCCCGAAACGGGATCCTACAATGAGCAGTTCTTC. Protein sequence: CASTPETGSYNEQFF.

This clone was counted ten times or more. The chain has TRBV19 and TRBJ2-7; D not resolved. The germline gives CDR1 LNHDA, CDR2 SQIVND (reference sequence). The V end was cut by 1 base, the J end by 3 bases, with 13 bases between. CDR3 length: 15 amino acids. The CDR3 DNA follows: TGTGCCAGTAGTATAGTCGCCAGTCGGAACTACGAGCAGTACTTC. Protein product: CASSIVASRNYEQYF.

This clone turned up a few times. J is TRBJ2-7 and V is TRBV25-1; 10 positions match TRBD1. The junction had 7 bases not matched to a gene; V was cut back by 1 base and J by 7 bases. Germline CDR1 and CDR2: MGHDK and SYGVNS. The CDR3 runs 15 residues. CDR3 DNA sequence: TGTGCCAGCAGTGAATGGGACAGGGGATGGTGGGAGCAGTACTTC. Translating it yields CASSEWDRGWWEQYF.

As DNA, the CDR3 is TGTGCCAGTAGTAGGGGGACTAGCTTATCCTACGAGCAGTACTTC. This gives the protein CASSRGTSLSYEQYF. V is TRBV19 and J is TRBJ2-7, with TRBD2 matching 9 bases. J gave up 1 base and V 4 bases, and 5 bases lay outside the gene matches. Looked up from germline, CDR1 is LNHDA and CDR2 is SQIVND (reference sequence). This CDR3 is 15 amino acids long.

This clone was detected ten times or more. The V gene is TRBV15, the J gene TRBJ2-2, with TRBD2 identical over 8 bases. Germline loops: CDR1 LNHNV, CDR2 YYDKDF (reference sequence). The CDR3 has 17 amino acids. J lost 6 bases, V lost 0 bases, and 9 bases had no gene match. CDR3 bases: TGTGCCACCAGCAGAGATCCTGAGAGCGGGAGAGCCGGGGAGCTGTTTTTT. Its translation: CATSRDPESGRAGELFF.

This clone has at least ten counts. This chain uses TRBV3-1 with TRBJ2-7; TRBD2 matches 8 bases. In germline, CDR1 is LGHDT, CDR2 YNNKEL (reference sequence). V gave up 1 base and J gave up 2 bases; unmatched junction bases: 1. CDR3 length equals 14 residues. The CDR3 sequence is CASSQAGGPYEQYF. The CDR3 bases are TGTGCCAGCAGCCAAGCGGGAGGGCCCTACGAGCAGTACTTC.

This clone was counted many times. The chain couples TRBV3-1 to TRBJ2-6; a possible D gene is TRBD2 (5 bases). CDR1 is LGHDT and CDR2 is YNNKEL in the germline V gene (reference sequence). Trimming removed 2 bases at V and 0 bases at J, with 5 bases between. This CDR3 has 15 amino acids. The CDR3 DNA reads TGTGCCAGCAGCCAACGGGACTCTGGGGCCAACGTCCTGACTTTC. It specifies CASSQRDSGANVLTF.

This clone was counted between two and nine times. This chain links TRBV2 with TRBJ2-2; no clear D gene. The CDR3 runs to 14 residues. V lost 6 bases to trimming and J lost 0 bases, with 8 bases between them. CDR1 and CDR2 (germline): SNHLY, FYNNEI. The CDR3 DNA is TGTGCCAGCAGAAAGGACGCGAACACCGGGGAGCTGTTTTTT. Its protein product is CASRKDANTGELFF.

In regard to this clone: An end of the junction differs from the germline gene, which may be a read error. This chain links TRBV28 with TRBJ1-2; D gene ambiguous. The CDR3 is 13 residues long. Germline V gene sequence: CDR1 MDHEN, CDR2 SYDVKM. The CDR3 DNA is TGTGCCAGCAGCCGCCAGATAAACTATGGCTACACATTC. Its protein is CASSRQINYGYTF.